The rows below give T cell receptor beta chains drawn from one sample of a study of T cells after yellow fever vaccination. TCRdb called the 5' RACE reads again in MiXCR, with one record for every CDR3 protein. The table shows 500,000 to 650,000 distinct CDR3 sequences, with about 17% occurring only once. Sequencing used PBMCs, obtained about 5 days after the first yellow fever vaccination. The receptors here all came from a man younger than 35 who received the YFV17D yellow fever vaccine. Each CDR3 is given with its conserved first and last residue. Fields, in order: V gene, clone size, D gene, J gene, CDR3 DNA, CDR3 protein. The D gene is left open where the match is weak. The listing skips clone size in some rows; elsewhere it reads once, few, many or a size class.

TRBV5-1,.,TRBD1,TRBJ1-3,TGCGCCAGCGGGGACAGCTCTGGAAACACCATATATTTT,CASGDSSGNTIYF
TRBV6-5,.,.,TRBJ1-2,TGTGCCAGCAGTTACGGATCACTAAACTATGGCTACACCTTC,CASSYGSLNYGYTF
TRBV6-5,.,TRBD1,TRBJ1-2,TGTGCCAGCAGTTACGGACAGGGGGAAGGGAACTATGGCTACACCTTC,CASSYGQGEGNYGYTF
TRBV14,once,TRBD1,TRBJ2-2,TGTGCCAGCAGCTTTGGGACGAGGGGGCTCACCGGGGAGCTGTTTTTT,CASSFGTRGLTGELFF
TRBV28,few,.,TRBJ2-2,TGTGCCAGCAGTTTATCCAGGGTAAAGCTGTTTTTT,CASSLSRVKLFF
TRBV11-2,few,TRBD1,TRBJ2-7,TGTGCCAGCAGCCCTAGTCAGGGGACAGGGTATATCGAGCAGTACTTC,CASSPSQGTGYIEQYF
TRBV7-2,many,TRBD1,TRBJ2-7,TGTGCCAGCAGCTCTAACCGGGACAGCTACGAGCAGTACTTC,CASSSNRDSYEQYF
TRBV7-2,.,.,TRBJ2-2,TGTGCCAGCAGCTTAATCTACGGGGCGGGCGGGGAGCTGTTTTTT,CASSLIYGAGGELFF
TRBV5-4,few,TRBD1,TRBJ1-2,TGTGCCAGCAGCTCCCCCGGACAGGGTAGCTATGGCTACACCTTC,CASSSPGQGSYGYTF
TRBV4-3,.,.,TRBJ1-3,TGCGCCAGCAGCCAAGACAGCGTCGGTTCTGGAAACACCATATATTTT,CASSQDSVGSGNTIYF
TRBV24-1,.,.,TRBJ2-3,TGTGCCACCAGTGATCTTACAGGGACCGGGGATACGCAGTATTTT,CATSDLTGTGDTQYF
TRBV2,few,.,TRBJ1-2,TGTGCCAGCAGTGCAGGGGCCTATGGCTACACCTTC,CASSAGAYGYTF
TRBV7-2,.,TRBD1,TRBJ2-3,TGTTCCAGCAGGATCCGACAGGGTAGCACAGATACGCAGTATTTT,CSSRIRQGSTDTQYF
TRBV4-1,.,TRBD2,TRBJ2-1,TGCGCCAGCAGCCAACGGGGAGGGATACGCAATGAGCAGTTCTTC,CASSQRGGIRNEQFF
TRBV20-1,.,TRBD1,TRBJ2-1,TGCAGTGCTAGAGCCCAGGGGGCCTCCTACAATGAGCAGTTCTTC,CSARAQGASYNEQFF
TRBV2,few,TRBD1,TRBJ1-2,TGTGCCAGCAGGCGCTCCGGGACAGGGATGTATGGCTACACCTTC,CASRRSGTGMYGYTF
TRBV7-6,few,TRBD1,TRBJ2-5,TGTGCCAGCAGCCCGTTGGGACAGCAAGAGACCCAGTACTTC,CASSPLGQQETQYF
TRBV7-2,many,.,TRBJ2-1,TGTGCCAGCAGCGGGGTGGGGTCCTACAATGAGCAGTTCTTC,CASSGVGSYNEQFF
TRBV20-1,few,.,TRBJ2-3,TGCAGTGCTCCCTCTGCTGGCGGGGGCACAGATACGCAGTATTTT,CSAPSAGGGTDTQYF
TRBV20-1,.,.,TRBJ2-7,TGCAGTGCTAGAGTGGGCAGGGGTTACGAGCAGTACTTC,CSARVGRGYEQYF
TRBV20-1,once,TRBD1,TRBJ1-1,TGCAGTGCTCTCGGGACAGTCGAAGCTTTCTTT,CSALGTVEAFF
TRBV18,once,.,TRBJ2-5,TGTGCCAGCTCACCAGACCTAGGGGCAGAGACCCAGTACTTC,CASSPDLGAETQYF
TRBV11-2,.,.,TRBJ1-1,TGTGCCAGCAGCCAATCTTGGAGGAGCACTGAAGCTTTCTTT,CASSQSWRSTEAFF
TRBV7-2,few,.,TRBJ1-1,TGTGCCAGCAGCTTAATTGGAGACACTGAAGCTTTCTTT,CASSLIGDTEAFF
TRBV9,.,.,TRBJ1-1,TGTGCCAGCAACCAGGCCCCTACGAACACTGAAGCTTTCTTT,CASNQAPTNTEAFF
TRBV7-3,.,TRBD2,TRBJ2-3,TGTGCCAGCAGCTTGCGGCTAGCGGCTAGCACAGATACGCAGTATTTT,CASSLRLAASTDTQYF
TRBV19,few,.,TRBJ2-2,TGTGCCAGTATTAACCACCCGGGACTCATGAACACCGGGGAGCTGTTTTTT,CASINHPGLMNTGELFF
TRBV6-2/TRBV6-3,many,TRBD2,TRBJ2-2,TGTGCCAGCAGTTATCCAGGGACTAGTATCACCGGGGAGCTGTTTTTT,CASSYPGTSITGELFF
TRBV29-1,.,.,TRBJ1-3,TGCAGCGTTGAGGGCAGACACTCTGGAAACACCATATATTTT,CSVEGRHSGNTIYF
TRBV6-1,.,.,TRBJ2-4,TGTGCCAGCAGTGGCACCCGGGGGGACACCAAAAACATTCAGTACTTC,CASSGTRGDTKNIQYF
TRBV5-1,few,.,TRBJ2-3,TGCGCCAGCAGCGTGGAGGGGGTCCAAGATACGCAGTATTTT,CASSVEGVQDTQYF
TRBV21-1,.,.,TRBJ2-1,TGTGCCAGCGGCACCTGGTTCAACTCCTACAATGAGCAGTTCTTC,CASGTWFNSYNEQFF
TRBV7-2,many,TRBD2,TRBJ2-1,TGTGCCAGCAGCTTCCCTAGCGGGGGGGTTAACAATGAGCAGTTCTTC,CASSFPSGGVNNEQFF
TRBV20-1,.,.,TRBJ1-5,TGCAGTGCTGGGGGCGGGCTTCAGCCCCAGCATTTT,CSAGGGLQPQHF
TRBV6-1,.,.,TRBJ1-1,TGTGCCAGCAGCACTATTCTAGGTCCGAACACTGAAGCTTTCTTT,CASSTILGPNTEAFF
TRBV6-6,.,TRBD1,TRBJ1-6,TGTGCCAGCAGTTCCGGGACAGGGGGTCCCCTCCACTTT,CASSSGTGGPLHF
TRBV18,.,TRBD2,TRBJ2-5,TGTGCCAGCTCACCAGATCCCCGACTAGCGACCCAAGAGACCCAGCACTTC,CASSPDPRLATQETQHF
TRBV24-1,few,.,TRBJ2-1,TGTGCCACCAGGGGGGGATATTACAATGAGCAGTTCTTC,CATRGGYYNEQFF
TRBV4-3,many,TRBD1,TRBJ2-5,TGCGCCAGCAGCCAGGGACAGTACCAAGAGACCCAGTACTTC,CASSQGQYQETQYF
TRBV12-3/TRBV12-4,few,.,TRBJ1-5,TGTGCCAGCCGTGGACGGGGGCAGAATCAGCCCCAGCATTTT,CASRGRGQNQPQHF
TRBV6-1,.,.,TRBJ2-3,TGTGCCAGCACTCCTCCTTGGGGCGGCACAGATACGCAGTATTTT,CASTPPWGGTDTQYF
TRBV12-3/TRBV12-4,few,TRBD1,TRBJ1-1,TGTGCCAGCAGGCCGACAGGGGGTTCTGAAGCTTTCTTT,CASRPTGGSEAFF
TRBV5-1,.,TRBD1,TRBJ1-2,TGCGCCAGCAGCTCGACAGGGGAGAGGGGCTACACCTTC,CASSSTGERGYTF
TRBV20-1,.,.,TRBJ2-5,TGCAGTGCTATTAAGCCGGGAAATTTTCAAGAGACCCAGTACTTC,CSAIKPGNFQETQYF
TRBV29-1,many,.,TRBJ1-3,TGCAGCGTTGCCTCTGGAAACACCATATATTTT,CSVASGNTIYF
TRBV10-2,.,TRBD1,TRBJ1-2,TGCGCCAGCAGCGGGACAGGGAAAGGCTACACCTTC,CASSGTGKGYTF
TRBV18,.,TRBD2,TRBJ2-1,TGTGCCAGCTCACCACATCCCCCAAGCGGGGGGGGCTACAATGAGCAGTTCTTC,CASSPHPPSGGGYNEQFF
TRBV12-3/TRBV12-4,few,.,TRBJ1-1,TGTGCCAGCAGTTGGCTGCAGGACACTGAAGCTTTCTTT,CASSWLQDTEAFF
TRBV20-1,few,.,TRBJ1-1,TGCAGTGCTAGTTTCACAGGGCCCAACACTGAAGCTTTCTTT,CSASFTGPNTEAFF
TRBV15,few,.,TRBJ1-5,TGTGCCACCAGCCCCCAGGACCAGCCCCAGCATTTT,CATSPQDQPQHF
TRBV6-2/TRBV6-3,few,TRBD1,TRBJ2-7,TGTGCCAGCAGTTCTCCGCCGGGACAGGGGGCTCGGGAGCAGTACTTC,CASSSPPGQGAREQYF
TRBV7-8,few,.,TRBJ2-2,TGTGCCAGCAGCTTAGAGGGGGGACTACCCTTTACCGGGGAGCTGTTTTTT,CASSLEGGLPFTGELFF
TRBV18,.,.,TRBJ1-1,TGTGCCAGCTCAGAACGGAGTGAAGCTTTCTTT,CASSERSEAFF
TRBV19,few,.,TRBJ2-1,TGTGCCAGTAGTACGGATACCGGACACTGGTACGATGAGCAGTTCTTC,CASSTDTGHWYDEQFF
TRBV10-3,few,.,TRBJ2-7,TGTGCCATCAGTGAGTCGCACGGGACCTACGAGCAGTACTTC,CAISESHGTYEQYF
TRBV6-5,.,.,TRBJ2-3,TGTGCCAGCAGTTACTCGCAGGTGCCAGCAGATACGCAGTATTTT,CASSYSQVPADTQYF
TRBV21-1,many,.,TRBJ1-1,TGTGCCAGACAACTTAAAAGGACTGAAGCTTTCTTT,CARQLKRTEAFF
TRBV29-1,few,.,TRBJ1-5,TGCAGCGTATCGAGCGGTGGACAGTACGATCAGCCCCAGCATTTT,CSVSSGGQYDQPQHF
TRBV3-1,few,TRBD1,TRBJ2-5,TGTGCCAGCAGCCAAGAATTGGGACAGAGTGCACAAGAGACCCAGTACTTC,CASSQELGQSAQETQYF